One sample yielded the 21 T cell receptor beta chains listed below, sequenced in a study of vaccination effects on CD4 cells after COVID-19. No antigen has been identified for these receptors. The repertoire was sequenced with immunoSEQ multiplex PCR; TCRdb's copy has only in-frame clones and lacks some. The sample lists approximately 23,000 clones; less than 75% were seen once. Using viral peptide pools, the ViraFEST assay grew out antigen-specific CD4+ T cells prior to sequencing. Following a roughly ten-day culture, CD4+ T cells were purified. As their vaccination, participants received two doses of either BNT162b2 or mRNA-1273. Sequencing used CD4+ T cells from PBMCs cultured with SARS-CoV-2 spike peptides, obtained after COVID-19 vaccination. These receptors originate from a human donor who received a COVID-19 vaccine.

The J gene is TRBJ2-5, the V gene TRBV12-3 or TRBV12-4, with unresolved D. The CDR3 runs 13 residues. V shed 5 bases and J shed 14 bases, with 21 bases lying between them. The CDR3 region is CASSPPGPGSRYF. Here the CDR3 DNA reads TGTGCCAGCAGTCCACCCGGACCGGGCAGTAGATACTTC.

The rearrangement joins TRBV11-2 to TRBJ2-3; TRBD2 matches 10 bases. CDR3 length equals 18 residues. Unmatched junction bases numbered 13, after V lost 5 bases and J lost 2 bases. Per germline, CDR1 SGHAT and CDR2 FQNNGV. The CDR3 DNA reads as TGTGCCAGCAGCCAATCGAGTAGCGGGGGGACTCCCACAGATACGCAGTATTTT. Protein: CASSQSSSGGTPTDTQYF. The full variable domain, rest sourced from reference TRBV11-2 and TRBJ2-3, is EAGVAQSPRYKIIEKRQSVAFWCNPISGHATLYWYQQILGQGPKLLIQFQNNGVVDDSQLPKDRFSAERLKGVDSTLKIQPAKLEDSAVYLCASSQSSSGGTPTDTQYFGPGTRLTVL.

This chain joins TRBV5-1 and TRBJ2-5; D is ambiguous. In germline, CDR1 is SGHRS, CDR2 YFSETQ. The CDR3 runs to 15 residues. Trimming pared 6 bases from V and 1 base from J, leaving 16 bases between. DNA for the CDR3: TGCGCCAGCATCGGTTTCGGCGGAACCCAAGAGACCCAGTACTTC. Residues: CASIGFGGTQETQYF.

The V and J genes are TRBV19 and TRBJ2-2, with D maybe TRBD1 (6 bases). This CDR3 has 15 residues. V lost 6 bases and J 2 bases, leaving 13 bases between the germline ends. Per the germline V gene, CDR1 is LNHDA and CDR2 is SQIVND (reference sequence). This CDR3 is CASRAGTLNTGELFF. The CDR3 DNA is TGTGCCAGTAGGGCCGGGACACTCAACACCGGGGAGCTGTTTTTT.

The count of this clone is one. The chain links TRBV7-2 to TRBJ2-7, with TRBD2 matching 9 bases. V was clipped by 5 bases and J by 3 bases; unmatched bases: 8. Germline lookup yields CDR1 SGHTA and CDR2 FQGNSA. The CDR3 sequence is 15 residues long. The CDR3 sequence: CASSQGHSGGYEQYF. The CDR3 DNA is TGTGCCAGCAGCCAGGGGCATAGCGGGGGCTACGAGCAGTACTTC.

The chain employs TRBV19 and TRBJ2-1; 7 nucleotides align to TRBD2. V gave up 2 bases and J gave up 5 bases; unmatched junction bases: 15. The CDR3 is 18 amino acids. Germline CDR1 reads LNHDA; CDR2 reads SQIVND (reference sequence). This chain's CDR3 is CASSILHEWRESHNEQFF. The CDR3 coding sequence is TGTGCCAGTAGTATACTGCATGAGTGGCGGGAGAGCCACAATGAGCAGTTCTTC.

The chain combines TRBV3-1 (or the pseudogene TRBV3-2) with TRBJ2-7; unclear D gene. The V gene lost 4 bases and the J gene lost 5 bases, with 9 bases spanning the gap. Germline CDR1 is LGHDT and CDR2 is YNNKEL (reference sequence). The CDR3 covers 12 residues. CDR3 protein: CASSLLGNEQYF. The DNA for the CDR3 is TGTGCCAGCAGCCTCCTAGGGAACGAGCAGTACTTC.

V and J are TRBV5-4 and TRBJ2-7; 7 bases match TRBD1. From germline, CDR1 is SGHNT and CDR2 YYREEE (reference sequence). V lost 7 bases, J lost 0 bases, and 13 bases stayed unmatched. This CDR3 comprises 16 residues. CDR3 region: CASQIQQGPSSYEQYF. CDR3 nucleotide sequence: TGTGCCAGCCAAATCCAACAGGGGCCGAGCTCCTACGAGCAGTACTTC. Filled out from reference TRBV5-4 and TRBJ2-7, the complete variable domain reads ETGVTQSPTHLIKTRGQQVTLRCSSQSGHNTVSWYQQALGQGPQFIFQYYREEENGRGNFPPRFSGLQFPNYSSELNVNALELDDSALYLCASQIQQGPSSYEQYFGPGTRLTVT.

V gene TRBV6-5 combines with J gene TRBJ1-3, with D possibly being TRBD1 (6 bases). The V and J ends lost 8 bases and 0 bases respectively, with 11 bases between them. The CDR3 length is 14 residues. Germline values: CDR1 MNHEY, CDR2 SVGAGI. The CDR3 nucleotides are TGTGCCAGCGTACAGGGAGACTCTGGAAACACCATATATTTT. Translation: CASVQGDSGNTIYF.

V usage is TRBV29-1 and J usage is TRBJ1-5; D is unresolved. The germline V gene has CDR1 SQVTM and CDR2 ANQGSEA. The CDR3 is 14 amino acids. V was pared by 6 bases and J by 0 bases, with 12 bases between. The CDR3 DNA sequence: TGCAGCGTCTCCGGGCCTTATAGCAATCAGCCCCAGCATTTT. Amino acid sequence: CSVSGPYSNQPQHF.

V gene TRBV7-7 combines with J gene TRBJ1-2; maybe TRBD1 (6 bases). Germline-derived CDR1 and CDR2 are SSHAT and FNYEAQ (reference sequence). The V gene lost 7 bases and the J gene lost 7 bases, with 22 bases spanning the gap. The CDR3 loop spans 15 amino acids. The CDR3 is CASTNRQGNVCGYTF. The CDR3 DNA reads TGTGCCAGCACGAACCGGCAGGGGAACGTATGTGGCTACACCTTC. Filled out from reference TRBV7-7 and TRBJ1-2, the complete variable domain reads GAGVSQSPRYKVTKRGQDVTLRCDPISSHATLYWYQQALGQGPEFLTYFNYEAQPDKSGLPSDRFSAERPEGSISTLTIQRTEQRDSAMYRCASTNRQGNVCGYTFGSGTRLTVV.

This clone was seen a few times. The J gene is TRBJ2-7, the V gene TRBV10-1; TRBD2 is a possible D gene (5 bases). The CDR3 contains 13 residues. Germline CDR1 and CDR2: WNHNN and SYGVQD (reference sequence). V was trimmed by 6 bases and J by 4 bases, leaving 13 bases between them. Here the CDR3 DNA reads TGCGCCAGCAGACCCGCGGGCGGTTACGAGCAGTACTTC. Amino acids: CASRPAGGYEQYF.

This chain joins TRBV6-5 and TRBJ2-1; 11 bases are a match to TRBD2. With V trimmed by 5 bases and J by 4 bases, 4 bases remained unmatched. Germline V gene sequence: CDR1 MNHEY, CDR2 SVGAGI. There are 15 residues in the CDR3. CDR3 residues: CASSTGTSGYNEQFF. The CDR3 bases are TGTGCCAGCAGTACCGGGACTAGCGGATACAATGAGCAGTTCTTC.

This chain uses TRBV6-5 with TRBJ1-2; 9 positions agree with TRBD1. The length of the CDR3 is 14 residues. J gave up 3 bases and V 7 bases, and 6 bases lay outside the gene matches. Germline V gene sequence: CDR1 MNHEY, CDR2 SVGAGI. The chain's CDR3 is CASTRDREDYGYTF. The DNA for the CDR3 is TGTGCCAGCACCCGGGACAGGGAAGACTATGGCTACACCTTC.

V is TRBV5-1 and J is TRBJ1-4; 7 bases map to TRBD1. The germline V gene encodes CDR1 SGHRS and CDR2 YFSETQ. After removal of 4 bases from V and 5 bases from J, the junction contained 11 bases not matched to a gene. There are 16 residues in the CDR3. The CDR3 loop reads CASSALGGTVNEKLFF. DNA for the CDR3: TGCGCCAGCAGCGCCCTGGGGGGGACAGTAAATGAAAAACTGTTTTTT. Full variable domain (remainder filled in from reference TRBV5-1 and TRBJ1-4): KAGVTQTPRYLIKTRGQQVTLSCSPISGHRSVSWYQQTPGQGLQFLFEYFSETQRNKGNFPGRFSGRQFSNSRSEMNVSTLELGDSALYLCASSALGGTVNEKLFFGSGTQLSVL.

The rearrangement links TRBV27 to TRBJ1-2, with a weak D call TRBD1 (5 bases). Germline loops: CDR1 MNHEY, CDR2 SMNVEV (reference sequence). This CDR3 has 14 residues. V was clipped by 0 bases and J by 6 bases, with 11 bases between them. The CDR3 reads CASSLSSGAHGYTF. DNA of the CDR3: TGTGCCAGCAGTTTATCGTCCGGGGCGCATGGCTACACCTTC.

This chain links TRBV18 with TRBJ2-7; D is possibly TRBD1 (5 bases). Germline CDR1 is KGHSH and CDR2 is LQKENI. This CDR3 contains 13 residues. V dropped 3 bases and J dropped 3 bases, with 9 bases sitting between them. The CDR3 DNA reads TGTGCCAGCTCACCTTTACAGGACTACGAGCAGTACTTC. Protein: CASSPLQDYEQYF.

The CDR3 bases are TGTGCCAGCAGCAAAGACGGCGGGAGGGTCACCGGGGAGCTGTTTTTT. Protein sequence: CASSKDGGRVTGELFF. This chain links TRBV9 with TRBJ2-2, with TRBD2 matching over 9 bases. This CDR3 comprises 16 residues. V gave up 4 bases and J gave up 4 bases; unmatched junction bases: 8. Germline CDR1 SGDLS, CDR2 YYNGEE.

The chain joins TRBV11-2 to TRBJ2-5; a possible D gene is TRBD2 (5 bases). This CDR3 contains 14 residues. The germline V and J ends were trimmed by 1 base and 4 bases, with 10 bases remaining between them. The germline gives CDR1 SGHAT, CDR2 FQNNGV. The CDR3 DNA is TGTGCCAGCAGCTTAGGGGCTAGCTTAGAGACCCAGTACTTC. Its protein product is CASSLGASLETQYF.

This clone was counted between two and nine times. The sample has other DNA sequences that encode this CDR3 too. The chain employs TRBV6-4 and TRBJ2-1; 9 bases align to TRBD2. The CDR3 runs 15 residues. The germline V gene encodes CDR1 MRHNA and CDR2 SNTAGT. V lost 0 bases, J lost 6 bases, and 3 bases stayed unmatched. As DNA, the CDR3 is TGTGCCAGCAGTGACTCGGCGGGGGGGCCCAATGAGCAGTTCTTC. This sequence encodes CASSDSAGGPNEQFF.

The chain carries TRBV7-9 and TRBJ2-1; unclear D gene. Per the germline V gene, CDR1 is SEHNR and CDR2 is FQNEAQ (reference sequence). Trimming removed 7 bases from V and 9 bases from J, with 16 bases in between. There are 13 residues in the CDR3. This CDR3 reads CASTPIPFGEQFF. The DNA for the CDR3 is TGTGCCAGCACCCCGATACCCTTCGGTGAGCAGTTCTTC.